In its sample, the clone carrying this T cell receptor (beta chain) was seen many times. Its antigen is still unknown. These data originate in a study of T-cell reconstitution after alpha-beta-depleted transplantation in children. Germline CDR1 and CDR2: MNHEY and SVGAGI. V shed 2 bases and J shed 9 bases, with 8 bases lying between them. CDR3 length: 13 residues. Researchers prepared the TCRbeta library using unique molecular identifiers, the study reports. TCRdb reprocessed the PCR reads via MiXCR and lists one record per CDR3 protein. This table has around 300,000 distinct CDR3 sequences, roughly 12% appearing once. General observations from the study: After transplant, at about two months, alpha-beta T cells were reportedly derived from several hundred expanded graft clones. Newly made T cells mostly supplied T-cell counts and diversity one year after transplant.

The chain combines TRBV6-5 with TRBJ1-6, with TRBD1 as a possible D gene (5 bases). This receptor was taken from a male patient aged 2-10 years who had a stem cell transplant for chronic granulomatous disease, so the T cells may come from the graft donor. Material: peripheral blood, obtained 180 days after TCRalphabeta/CD19-depleted stem cell transplant. CDR3 protein: CASSYGGSSPLHF. For the CDR3, the DNA is TGTGCCAGCAGTTACGGGGGAAGTTCACCCCTCCACTTT.